This entry concerns a single TCR beta chain. The authors generated TCR beta cDNA through 5'RACE template switching with UMIs. TCRdb reanalyzed the 5' RACE reads, giving one entry per CDR3 protein sequence and no DNA. The listing records around 180,000 distinct CDR3 sequences. This record comes from a study of T cells expressing NK-cell markers. For the study at large: Each TCR beta repertoire originated in sorted T cells that were CD3+CD56+NKG2C+, CD3+CD56+NKG2C- or CD3+CD56-NKG2C+.

Sequencing was performed on blood T cells: a sorted CD56 or NKG2C T cell subset, CD4+ or CD8+ T cells, or bulk PBMC T cells (not recorded which). The clonotype comes from a man aged 18 to 69 in good health.

This chain's CDR3 is CASSLRTDGYTF. The chain carries TRBV5-6 and TRBJ1-2; with no DNA, the TCRdb D assignment of TRBD1 cannot be verified. This CDR3 spans 12 amino acids. Germline CDR1 and CDR2: SGHDT and YYEEEE.